This TCR beta chain was sequenced in a study of T cells after yellow fever vaccination. About this clonotype: Antigen unknown.

TCRdb used MiXCR to reprocess the 5' RACE reads, holding one entry per CDR3 protein. The data contain under 400,000 distinct CDR3 sequences, 12% of them singletons. Germline CDR1 DFQATT, CDR2 SNEGSKA (reference sequence). The CDR3 sequence is 11 residues long. Trimming left V 5 bases short and J 4 bases short, with 8 bases between. Study-level findings and limits: The CD4 compartment and the CD8 compartment contained a small share of clonotypes in common. Secondary responses were weaker yet peaked faster, day 5 versus 15. From the bulk population, abundant clonotypes could contaminate and appear within FACS-sorted repertoires.

The receptor was isolated from a man younger than 30 who received the YFV17D yellow fever vaccine. This chain joins TRBV20-1 and TRBJ1-2; D not resolved. The source was CD4+ T cells sorted from PBMCs, collected 15 days after the yellow fever booster vaccination. The CDR3 loop is CSAGVGYGYTF. The CDR3 bases are TGCAGTGCTGGGGTCGGCTATGGCTACACCTTC.